Detailed here is one TCR beta chain. V lost 2 bases, J lost 10 bases, and 1 base stayed unmatched. There are 13 residues in the CDR3. Germline CDR1 is SEHNR and CDR2 is FQNEAQ (reference sequence). This specimen comes from a study of blood T cell repertoires in COVID-19. Looking at the study overall: Acute and convalescent COVID-19 samples came from the United States, Italy and Spain. Nucleic acid was either cDNA or gDNA, and it came from T cells, B-cell-depleted T cells, or PBMCs.

The method was immunoSEQ multiplex PCR; TCRdb's version includes in-frame clones alone and lacks a portion of them. This table holds about 90,000 clones, 75% to 90% found once. The receptor's source is a human donor in a cohort sampled during active COVID-19. V and J are TRBV7-9 and TRBJ1-6; 8 nucleotides agree with TRBD1. The sequenced sample was peripheral blood. The DNA for the CDR3 is TGTGCCAGCAGCTTAACAGGGGGATCACCCCTCCACTTT. Encoded protein: CASSLTGGSPLHF.